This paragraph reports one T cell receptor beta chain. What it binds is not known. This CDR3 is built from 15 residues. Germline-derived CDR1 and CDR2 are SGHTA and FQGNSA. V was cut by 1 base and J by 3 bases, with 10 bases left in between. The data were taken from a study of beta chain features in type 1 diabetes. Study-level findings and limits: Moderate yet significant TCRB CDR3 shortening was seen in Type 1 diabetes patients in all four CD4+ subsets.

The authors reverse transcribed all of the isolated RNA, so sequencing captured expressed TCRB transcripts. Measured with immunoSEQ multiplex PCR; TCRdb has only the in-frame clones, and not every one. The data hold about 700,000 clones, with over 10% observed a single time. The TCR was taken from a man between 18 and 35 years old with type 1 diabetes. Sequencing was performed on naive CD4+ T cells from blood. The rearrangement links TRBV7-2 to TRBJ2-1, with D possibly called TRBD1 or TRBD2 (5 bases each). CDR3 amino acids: CASSLDGANYNEQFF. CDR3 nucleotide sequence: TGTGCCAGCAGCTTAGACGGGGCCAACTACAATGAGCAGTTCTTC.